A single sample is the source of the 7 T cell receptor beta chains below, sequenced in a study of response to subunit inactivated influenza vaccine. Using its own MiXCR run on the RT-PCR reads, TCRdb lists one record per CDR3 protein. The data contain over 150,000 distinct CDR3 sequences, around 10% of them singletons. The sequencing here drew on CD8+ T cells sorted from PBMCs, taken roughly 24 months after vaccination. These receptors all stem from a man aged 50-75 years who received an inactivated influenza vaccine.

In this sample, this clonotype turned up a few times. The V gene is TRBV6-5, the J gene TRBJ2-7; D perhaps matches TRBD2 (6 bases). Germline V gene data show CDR1 as MNHEY and CDR2 as SVGAGI. V lost 8 bases and J 4 bases, leaving 12 bases between the germline ends. The CDR3 has 12 amino acids. In nucleotides, the CDR3 is TGTGCCAGCCTCGGCGCGGGATACGAGCAGTACTTC. It encodes CASLGAGYEQYF.

This clonotype has ten or more counts. The rearrangement links TRBV15 to TRBJ2-7; weak D call: TRBD2 (7 bases). The germline V gene encodes CDR1 LNHNV and CDR2 YYDKDF (reference sequence). The CDR3 has 15 residues. Trimming cost V 1 base and J 5 bases, with 15 bases left between them. CDR3: CATSRVRGGADEQYF. DNA for the CDR3: TGTGCCACCAGCAGAGTTAGGGGGGGGGCCGACGAGCAGTACTTC.

This clonotype was counted between two and nine times. The chain links TRBV7-2 to TRBJ1-1; D is undetermined. V was clipped by 5 bases and J by 0 bases, with 16 bases between them. Germline-derived CDR1 and CDR2 are SGHTA and FQGNSA. The CDR3 length is 16 residues. The CDR3 region is CASSLGPLALNTEAFF. The CDR3 nucleotides read TGTGCCAGCAGCCTAGGACCGCTTGCCTTGAACACTGAAGCTTTCTTT.

The V call is TRBV19, the J call TRBJ2-3; D is perhaps TRBD2 (6 bases). The CDR3 runs to 15 residues. Germline-derived CDR1 and CDR2 are LNHDA and SQIVND (reference sequence). V lost 3 bases, J lost 2 bases, and 12 bases lay in between. The CDR3 here is CASSIPGVVTDTQYF. The DNA for the CDR3 is TGTGCCAGTAGTATTCCGGGGGTCGTCACAGATACGCAGTATTTT.

The gene calls are TRBV3-1 and TRBJ2-3; TRBD2 is a possible D gene (5 bases). CDR1 is LGHDT and CDR2 is YNNKEL in the germline V gene (reference sequence). V lost 0 bases to trimming and J lost 1 base, with 8 bases between them. The CDR3 consists of 15 residues. The CDR3 loop reads CASSQDGIRTDTQYF. DNA for the CDR3: TGTGCCAGCAGCCAAGACGGGATACGCACAGATACGCAGTATTTT.

On this clonotype: One base away lies a much larger clone, so this may be a sequencing read error. The genes are TRBV7-9 and TRBJ2-4; D is unclear. This CDR3 has 17 amino acids. Germline CDR1 reads SEHNR; CDR2 reads FQNEAQ (reference sequence). V shed 4 bases and J shed 1 base, with 17 bases lying between them. CDR3 coding DNA: TGTGCCAGCAGCTCCTCTGACACGCATCCCGCCAAAAACATTCAGTACTTC. It is translated as CASSSSDTHPAKNIQYF.

The genes are TRBV4-3 and TRBJ1-6; no clear D gene. Germline values: CDR1 LGHNA, CDR2 YSLEER. The V end lost 4 bases, the J end lost 0 bases, and 13 bases lay between the germline ends. The CDR3 totals 17 residues. CDR3 region: CASSPQDAGSYNSPLHF. The CDR3 nucleotides read TGCGCCAGCAGCCCTCAAGACGCCGGCTCCTATAATTCACCCCTCCACTTT.